This T cell receptor beta chain was documented in a study of T cell responses to AZD1222 COVID-19 vaccine. Sequencing used immunoSEQ multiplex PCR; TCRdb keeps in-frame clones, though not all of them. This table has approximately 110,000 clones, around 90% appearing once. V shed 3 bases, J shed 3 bases, and the junction held 5 bases outside the gene matches. Germline V gene data show CDR1 as LNHDA and CDR2 as SQIVND (reference sequence). This CDR3 contains 15 residues. Whole-study results and caveats: Recipients of two AZD1222 doses showed rising Spike-specific TCR breadth and depth.

With respect to this clone: The antigen remains undetermined.

The chain uses TRBV19 and TRBJ1-2; TRBD1 aligns across 9 bases. This TCR derives from an adult in good health. The material sequenced was peripheral blood, taken on day 0 of AZD1222 vaccination. The CDR3 region is CASSIGQGHDYGYTF. The CDR3, as DNA: TGTGCCAGTAGTATCGGACAGGGGCACGACTATGGCTACACCTTC.